These T cell receptor beta chains were read from a single sample in a study of blood T cells in healthy people across ages. MiXCR was run by TCRdb on the 5' RACE reads, yielding one entry per CDR3 protein. The sample has 800,000 to 950,000 distinct CDR3 sequences, roughly 28% seen once; the top ten hold roughly 10%. In addition, the sample was reused for a study of T cells of mothers and their children.

The sequenced sample was blood. The receptors stem from a middle-aged woman in good health. CDR3s include the opening cysteine and the closing phenylalanine or tryptophan. Fields, in order: V gene, J gene, clone size, D gene, CDR3 length, CDR3 DNA, CDR3 protein. A D gene is named only where the DNA matches it firmly. Some rows have no size entry. The others give once, few or many, or a class for an expanded clone.

v_gene: TRBV29-1
j_gene: TRBJ1-1
abundance: once
d_gene: -
len: 14
CDR3nt: TGCAGCGTTGACAGTCCAGTTTCGATCACTGGAGCTTTCTTT
CDR3aa: CSVDSPVSITGAFF

v_gene: TRBV28
j_gene: TRBJ2-6
abundance: -
d_gene: -
len: 16
CDR3nt: TGTGCCAGCAGTTTACTCGGGAGCTATGGGGCCAACGTCCTGACTTTC
CDR3aa: CASSLLGSYGANVLTF

v_gene: TRBV5-1
j_gene: TRBJ2-2
abundance: few
d_gene: -
len: 15
CDR3nt: TGCGCCAGCAGCTTGCTGGACACCTACACCGGGGAGCTGTTTTTT
CDR3aa: CASSLLDTYTGELFF

v_gene: TRBV7-2
j_gene: TRBJ2-5
abundance: -
d_gene: -
len: 14
CDR3nt: TGTGCCAGCAGCTTAGAAGTCGGGGGCCGGACCCAGTACTTC
CDR3aa: CASSLEVGGRTQYF

v_gene: TRBV12-3/TRBV12-4
j_gene: TRBJ1-1
abundance: few
d_gene: -
len: 13
CDR3nt: TGTGCCAGCAGTTTAACCAGGGGCTCAGGAGCTTTCTTT
CDR3aa: CASSLTRGSGAFF

v_gene: TRBV7-2
j_gene: TRBJ1-2
abundance: many
d_gene: -
len: 12
CDR3nt: TGTGCCAGCAGCTGGGACGGCTATGGCTACACCTTC
CDR3aa: CASSWDGYGYTF

v_gene: TRBV20-1
j_gene: TRBJ2-7
abundance: many
d_gene: TRBD1
len: 15
CDR3nt: TGCAGTGCTAGACCGGAAGGGGGACAGATCTACGAGCAGTACTTC
CDR3aa: CSARPEGGQIYEQYF

v_gene: TRBV10-3
j_gene: TRBJ2-2
abundance: -
d_gene: TRBD1
len: 15
CDR3nt: TGTGCCATCAGACCGGGACAGGGGAGCACCGGGGAGCTGTTTTTT
CDR3aa: CAIRPGQGSTGELFF

v_gene: TRBV29-1
j_gene: TRBJ2-5
abundance: many
d_gene: -
len: 12
CDR3nt: TGCAGTCACGAGGCAGGGAGAGAGACCCAGTACTTC
CDR3aa: CSHEAGRETQYF

v_gene: TRBV10-3
j_gene: TRBJ1-2
abundance: many
d_gene: TRBD1
len: 12
CDR3nt: TGTGCCATCACCGGGACAGGGCATGGCTACACCTTC
CDR3aa: CAITGTGHGYTF

v_gene: TRBV12-3/TRBV12-4
j_gene: TRBJ2-1
abundance: -
d_gene: TRBD2
len: 18
CDR3nt: TGTGCCAGCAGAGCCGGACTAGCGGGGGGGAGCTCCTACAATGAGCAGTTCTTT
CDR3aa: CASRAGLAGGSSYNEQFF

v_gene: TRBV20-1
j_gene: TRBJ2-4
abundance: -
d_gene: -
len: 13
CDR3nt: TGCAGTGCTTCCATCTTCGTAGCGAACATTCAGTACTTC
CDR3aa: CSASIFVANIQYF

v_gene: TRBV15
j_gene: TRBJ2-1
abundance: many
d_gene: -
len: 15
CDR3nt: TGTGCCACCAGCAGAGATCCTGAGGGGTCAAATGAGCAGTTCTTC
CDR3aa: CATSRDPEGSNEQFF

v_gene: TRBV4-1
j_gene: TRBJ1-3
abundance: -
d_gene: -
len: 15
CDR3nt: TGCGCCAGCAGCATCGAGCGGGTATTTGGAAACACCATATATTTT
CDR3aa: CASSIERVFGNTIYF

v_gene: TRBV7-2
j_gene: TRBJ2-5
abundance: few
d_gene: TRBD2
len: 14
CDR3nt: TGTGCCAGCAGCTTCTCCGGGGGGTTAGGGCCCCAGTACTTC
CDR3aa: CASSFSGGLGPQYF

v_gene: TRBV15
j_gene: TRBJ1-5
abundance: few
d_gene: -
len: 15
CDR3nt: TGTGCCACCAGCCCCGAGGCGGATAGCAATCAGCCCCAGCATTTT
CDR3aa: CATSPEADSNQPQHF

v_gene: TRBV15
j_gene: TRBJ2-7
abundance: -
d_gene: -
len: 16
CDR3nt: TGTGCCACCAGCAGAGATAACAGCGATAGCTCCTACGAGCAGTACTTC
CDR3aa: CATSRDNSDSSYEQYF

v_gene: TRBV20-1
j_gene: TRBJ2-7
abundance: many
d_gene: TRBD1
len: 14
CDR3nt: TGCAGTGCTCCCGGACAGGGGACCTCCTACGAGCAGTACTTC
CDR3aa: CSAPGQGTSYEQYF

v_gene: TRBV2
j_gene: TRBJ1-6
abundance: -
d_gene: -
len: 13
CDR3nt: TGTGCCAGCGGGGGACAAAATAATTCACCCCTCCACTTT
CDR3aa: CASGGQNNSPLHF

v_gene: TRBV20-1
j_gene: TRBJ1-2
abundance: few
d_gene: TRBD1
len: 12
CDR3nt: TGCAGTGCCAGGGACAGGGTGAATGGCTACACCTTC
CDR3aa: CSARDRVNGYTF

v_gene: TRBV20-1
j_gene: TRBJ2-2
abundance: few
d_gene: TRBD2
len: 15
CDR3nt: TGCAGTGCTAGAACGGGAGGGTGGAACACCGGGGAGCTGTTTTTT
CDR3aa: CSARTGGWNTGELFF

v_gene: TRBV5-6
j_gene: TRBJ2-3
abundance: -
d_gene: -
len: 16
CDR3nt: TGTGCCAGCAGCCTGTACAGACAAACTAGCACAGATACGCAGTATTTT
CDR3aa: CASSLYRQTSTDTQYF

v_gene: TRBV20-1
j_gene: TRBJ2-2
abundance: -
d_gene: TRBD1
len: 12
CDR3nt: TGCAGTGCGACAGGGGGGACCGGGGAGCTGTTTTTT
CDR3aa: CSATGGTGELFF

v_gene: TRBV12-3/TRBV12-4
j_gene: TRBJ2-7
abundance: -
d_gene: -
len: 14
CDR3nt: TGTGCCAGCAGTTTGGCGGGGACCCACAATGAGCAGTACTTC
CDR3aa: CASSLAGTHNEQYF

v_gene: TRBV12-3/TRBV12-4
j_gene: TRBJ1-2
abundance: -
d_gene: -
len: 14
CDR3nt: TGTGCCAGCAGTGCCCGGGGGCTGAACTATGGCTACACCTTC
CDR3aa: CASSARGLNYGYTF

v_gene: TRBV7-2
j_gene: TRBJ2-7
abundance: -
d_gene: TRBD2
len: 16
CDR3nt: TGTGCCAGCAGCTCCTCGGTGGCTAGCGGATTCTACGAGCAGTACTTC
CDR3aa: CASSSSVASGFYEQYF

v_gene: TRBV29-1
j_gene: TRBJ1-2
abundance: few
d_gene: -
len: 15
CDR3nt: TGCAGCGTTGAAGGAGGTCAGAACTTTAACTATGGCTACACCTTC
CDR3aa: CSVEGGQNFNYGYTF

v_gene: TRBV18
j_gene: TRBJ2-1
abundance: -
d_gene: TRBD1
len: 16
CDR3nt: TGTGCCAGCTCGCGGGACAGGGGGCGGTCGGACAATGAGCAGTTCTTC
CDR3aa: CASSRDRGRSDNEQFF

v_gene: TRBV6-5
j_gene: TRBJ2-7
abundance: many
d_gene: TRBD1
len: 17
CDR3nt: TGTGCCAGCAGTCCCCCGGGACAGCCTGGCGGGTTCAACGAGCAGTACTTC
CDR3aa: CASSPPGQPGGFNEQYF